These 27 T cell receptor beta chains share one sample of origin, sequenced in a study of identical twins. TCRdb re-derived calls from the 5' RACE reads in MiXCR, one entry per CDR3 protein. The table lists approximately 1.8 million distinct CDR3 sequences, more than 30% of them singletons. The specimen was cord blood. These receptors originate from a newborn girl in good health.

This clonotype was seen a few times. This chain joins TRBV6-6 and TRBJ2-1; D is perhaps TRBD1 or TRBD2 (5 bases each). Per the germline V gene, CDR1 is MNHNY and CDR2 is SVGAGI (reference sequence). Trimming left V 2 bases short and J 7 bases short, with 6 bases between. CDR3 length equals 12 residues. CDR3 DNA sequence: TGTGCCAGCAGTTACGGGACGAATGAGCAGTTCTTC. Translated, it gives CASSYGTNEQFF.

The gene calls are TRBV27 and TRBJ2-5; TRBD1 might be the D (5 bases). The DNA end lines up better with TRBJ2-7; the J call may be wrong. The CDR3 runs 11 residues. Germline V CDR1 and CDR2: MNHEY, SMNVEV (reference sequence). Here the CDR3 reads CAKKGVYEQYF. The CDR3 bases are TGTGCCAAAAAAGGGGTCTACGAGCAGTACTTC.

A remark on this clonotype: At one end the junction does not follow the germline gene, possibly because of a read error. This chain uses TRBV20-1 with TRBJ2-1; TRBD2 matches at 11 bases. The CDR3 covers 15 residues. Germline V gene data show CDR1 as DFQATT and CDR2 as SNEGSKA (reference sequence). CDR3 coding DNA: TGCAGTGCCAGAGAACTAGCGGGGGCCCGGGGTGAGCAGTTCTTC. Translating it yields CSARELAGARGEQFF.

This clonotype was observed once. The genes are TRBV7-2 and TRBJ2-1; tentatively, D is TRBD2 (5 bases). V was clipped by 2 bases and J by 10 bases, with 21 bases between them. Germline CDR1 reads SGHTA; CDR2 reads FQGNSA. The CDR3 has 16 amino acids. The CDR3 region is CASSLWVAGPLVEQFF. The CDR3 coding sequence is TGTGCCAGCAGCTTATGGGTGGCGGGCCCCCTAGTGGAGCAGTTCTTC.

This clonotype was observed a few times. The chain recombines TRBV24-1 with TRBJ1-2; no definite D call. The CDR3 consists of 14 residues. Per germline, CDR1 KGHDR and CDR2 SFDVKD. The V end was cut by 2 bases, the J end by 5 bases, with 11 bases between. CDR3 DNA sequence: TGTGCCACCAGTGATTCCGGGCATCAGTATGGCTACACCTTC. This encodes CATSDSGHQYGYTF.

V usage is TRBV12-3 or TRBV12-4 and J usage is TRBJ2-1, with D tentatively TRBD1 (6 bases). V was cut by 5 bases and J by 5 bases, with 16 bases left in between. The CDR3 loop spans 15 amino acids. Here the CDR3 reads CASSKRRTADNEQFF. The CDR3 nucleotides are TGTGCCAGCAGTAAAAGGAGGACAGCCGACAATGAGCAGTTCTTC.

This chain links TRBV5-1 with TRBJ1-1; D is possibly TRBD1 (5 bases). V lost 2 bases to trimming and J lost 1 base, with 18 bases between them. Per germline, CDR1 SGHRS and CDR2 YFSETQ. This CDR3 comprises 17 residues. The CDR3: CASSFIHGGLGNTEAFF. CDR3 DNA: TGCGCCAGCAGCTTTATCCACGGGGGTCTGGGGAACACTGAAGCTTTCTTT.

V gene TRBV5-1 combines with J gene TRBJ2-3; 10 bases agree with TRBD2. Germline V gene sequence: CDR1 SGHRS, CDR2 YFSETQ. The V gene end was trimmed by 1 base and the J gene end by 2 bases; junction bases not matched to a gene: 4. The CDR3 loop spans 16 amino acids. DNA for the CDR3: TGCGCCAGCAGCTTGCCGCTAGCGGGGGCCACAGATACGCAGTATTTT. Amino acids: CASSLPLAGATDTQYF. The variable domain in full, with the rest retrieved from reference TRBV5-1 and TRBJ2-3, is KAGVTQTPRYLIKTRGQQVTLSCSPISGHRSVSWYQQTPGQGLQFLFEYFSETQRNKGNFPGRFSGRQFSNSRSEMNVSTLELGDSALYLCASSLPLAGATDTQYFGPGTRLTVL.

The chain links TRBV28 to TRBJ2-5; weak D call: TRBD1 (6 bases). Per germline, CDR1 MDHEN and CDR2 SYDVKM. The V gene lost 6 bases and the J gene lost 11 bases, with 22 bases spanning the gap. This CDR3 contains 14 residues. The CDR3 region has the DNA TGTGCCAGCAGGATGAACAGGGTAGGCAATGAGCAGTACTTC. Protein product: CASRMNRVGNEQYF.

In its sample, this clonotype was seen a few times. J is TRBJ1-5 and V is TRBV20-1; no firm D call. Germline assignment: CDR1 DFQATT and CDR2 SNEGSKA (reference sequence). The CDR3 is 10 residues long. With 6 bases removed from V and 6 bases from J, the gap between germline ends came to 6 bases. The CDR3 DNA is TGCAGTGCGCTGGGTCAGCCCCAGCATTTT. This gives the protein CSALGQPQHF.

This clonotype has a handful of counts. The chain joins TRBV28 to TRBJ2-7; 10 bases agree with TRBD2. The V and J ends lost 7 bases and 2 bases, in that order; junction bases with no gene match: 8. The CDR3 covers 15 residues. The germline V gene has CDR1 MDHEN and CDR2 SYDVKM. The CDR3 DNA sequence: TGTGCCAGCACTAATCCCGGGACTAGCGCCTACGAGCAGTACTTC. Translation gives CASTNPGTSAYEQYF.

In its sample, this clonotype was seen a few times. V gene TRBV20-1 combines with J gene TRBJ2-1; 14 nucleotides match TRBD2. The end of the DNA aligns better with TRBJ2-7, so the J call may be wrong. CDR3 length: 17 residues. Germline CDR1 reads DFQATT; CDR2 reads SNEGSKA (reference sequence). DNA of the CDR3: TGCAGTGCTAGAAGACTAGCGGGGGGGCCGGCCTACAATGAGCAGTACTTC. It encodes CSARRLAGGPAYNEQYF.

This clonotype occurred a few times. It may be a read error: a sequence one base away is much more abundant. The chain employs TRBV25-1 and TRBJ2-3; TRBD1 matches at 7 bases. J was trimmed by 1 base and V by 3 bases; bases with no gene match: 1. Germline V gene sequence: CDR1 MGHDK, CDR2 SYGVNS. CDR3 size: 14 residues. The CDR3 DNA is TGTGCCAGCAGTGACGACAGGGGCACAGATACGCAGTATTTT. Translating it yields CASSDDRGTDTQYF.

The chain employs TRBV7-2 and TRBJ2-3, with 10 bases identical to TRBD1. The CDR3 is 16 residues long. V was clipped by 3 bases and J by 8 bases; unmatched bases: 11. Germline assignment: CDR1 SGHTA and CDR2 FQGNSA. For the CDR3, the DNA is TGTGCCAGCAGCTTTTCATTGGGACAGGGGAGGAGTACGCAGTATTTT. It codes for CASSFSLGQGRSTQYF.

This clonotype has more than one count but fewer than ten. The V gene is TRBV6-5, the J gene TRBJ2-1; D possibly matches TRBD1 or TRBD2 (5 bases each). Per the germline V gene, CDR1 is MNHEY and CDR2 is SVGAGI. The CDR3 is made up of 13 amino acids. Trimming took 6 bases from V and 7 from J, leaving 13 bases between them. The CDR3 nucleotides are TGTGCCAGCAGCCCCGGGACGTGGAATGAGCAGTTCTTC. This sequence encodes CASSPGTWNEQFF.

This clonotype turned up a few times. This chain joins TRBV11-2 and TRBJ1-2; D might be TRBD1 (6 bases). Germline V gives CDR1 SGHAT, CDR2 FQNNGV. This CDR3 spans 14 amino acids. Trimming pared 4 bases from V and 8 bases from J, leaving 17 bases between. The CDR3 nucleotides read TGTGCCAGCAGCTCGGGACACCAAACCAAAGGCTACACCTTC. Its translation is CASSSGHQTKGYTF.

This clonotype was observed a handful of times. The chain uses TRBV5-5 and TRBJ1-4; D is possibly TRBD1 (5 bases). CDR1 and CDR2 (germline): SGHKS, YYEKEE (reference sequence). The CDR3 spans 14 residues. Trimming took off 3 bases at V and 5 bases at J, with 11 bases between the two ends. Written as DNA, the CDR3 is TGTGCCAGCAGCTCACCGGGACGGAATGAAAAACTGTTTTTT. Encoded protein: CASSSPGRNEKLFF.

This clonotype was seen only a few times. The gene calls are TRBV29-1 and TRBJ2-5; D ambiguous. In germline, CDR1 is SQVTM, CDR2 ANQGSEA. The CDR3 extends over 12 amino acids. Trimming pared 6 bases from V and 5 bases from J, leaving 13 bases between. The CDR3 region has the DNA TGCAGCGTATGGGGAATCGGGGAGACCCAGTACTTC. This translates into CSVWGIGETQYF.

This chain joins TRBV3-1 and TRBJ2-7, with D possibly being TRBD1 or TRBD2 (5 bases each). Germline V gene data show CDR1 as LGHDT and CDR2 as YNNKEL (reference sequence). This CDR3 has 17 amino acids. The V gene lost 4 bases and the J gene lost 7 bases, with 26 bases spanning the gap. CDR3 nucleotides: TGTGCCAGCAGCCGAGATGGGTGGGGGTCTACGCGCAATGAGCAGTACTTC. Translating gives CASSRDGWGSTRNEQYF.

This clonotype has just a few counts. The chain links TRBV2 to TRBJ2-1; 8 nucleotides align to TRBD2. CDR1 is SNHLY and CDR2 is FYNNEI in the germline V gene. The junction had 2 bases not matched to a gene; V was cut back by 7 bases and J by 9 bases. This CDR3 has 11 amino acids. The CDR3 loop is CASMSGSEQFF. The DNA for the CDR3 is TGTGCCAGCATGAGCGGGAGTGAGCAGTTCTTC.

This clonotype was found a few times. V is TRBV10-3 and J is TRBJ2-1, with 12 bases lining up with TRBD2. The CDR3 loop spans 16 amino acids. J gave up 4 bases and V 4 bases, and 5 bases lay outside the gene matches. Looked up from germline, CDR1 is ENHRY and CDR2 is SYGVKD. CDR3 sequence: CAISGSLAGGYNEQFF. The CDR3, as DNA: TGTGCCATCAGTGGTTCACTAGCGGGGGGTTACAATGAGCAGTTCTTC.

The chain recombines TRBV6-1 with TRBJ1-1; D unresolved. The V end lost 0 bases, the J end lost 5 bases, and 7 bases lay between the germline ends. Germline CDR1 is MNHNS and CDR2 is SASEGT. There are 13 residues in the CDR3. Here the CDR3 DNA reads TGTGCCAGCAGTGAAGCGCAAGGGACTGAAGCTTTCTTT. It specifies CASSEAQGTEAFF.

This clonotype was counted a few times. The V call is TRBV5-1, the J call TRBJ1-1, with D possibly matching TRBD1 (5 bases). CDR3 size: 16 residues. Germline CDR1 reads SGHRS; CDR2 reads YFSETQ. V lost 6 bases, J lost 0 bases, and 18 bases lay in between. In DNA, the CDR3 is TGCGCCAGCACGGGGACCTCGGGCACATTGAACACTGAAGCTTTCTTT. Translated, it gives CASTGTSGTLNTEAFF.

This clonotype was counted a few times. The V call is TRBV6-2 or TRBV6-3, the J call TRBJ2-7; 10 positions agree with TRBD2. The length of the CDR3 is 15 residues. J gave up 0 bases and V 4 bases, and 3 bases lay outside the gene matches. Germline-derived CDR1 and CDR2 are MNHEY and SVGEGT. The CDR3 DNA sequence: TGTGCCAGCAGTTCAGCGGGAGGGTTCTCCTACGAGCAGTACTTC. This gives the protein CASSSAGGFSYEQYF.

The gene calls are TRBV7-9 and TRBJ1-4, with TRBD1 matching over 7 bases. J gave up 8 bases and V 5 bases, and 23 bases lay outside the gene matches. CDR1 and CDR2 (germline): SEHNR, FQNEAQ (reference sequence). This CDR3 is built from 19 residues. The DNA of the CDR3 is TGTGCCAGCAGCCCCGGGACAGAAGATAGAGGGGTTTGGGGAGAAAAACTGTTTTTT. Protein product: CASSPGTEDRGVWGEKLFF.

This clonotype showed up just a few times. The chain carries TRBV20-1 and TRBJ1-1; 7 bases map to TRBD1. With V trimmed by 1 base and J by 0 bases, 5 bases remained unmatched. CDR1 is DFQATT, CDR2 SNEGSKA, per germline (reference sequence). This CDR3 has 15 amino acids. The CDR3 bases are TGCAGTGCTAGAGTTCCCGGGACAGTGAACACTGAAGCTTTCTTT. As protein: CSARVPGTVNTEAFF.

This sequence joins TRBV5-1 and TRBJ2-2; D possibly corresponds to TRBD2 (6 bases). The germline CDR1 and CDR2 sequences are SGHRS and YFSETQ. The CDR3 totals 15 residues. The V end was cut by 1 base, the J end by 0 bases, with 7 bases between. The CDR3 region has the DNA TGCGCCAGCAGCTTGACTAGCCCGAACACCGGGGAGCTGTTTTTT. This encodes CASSLTSPNTGELFF.